This TCR beta chain is drawn from a study of cytomegalovirus exposure and HLA in healthy donors. Study-level results: Cytomegalovirus association was assigned to more than 150 TCR beta chains.

A note on this clone: Its antigen remains unknown.

V lost 4 bases and J lost 0; bases outside the gene matches: 0. CDR1 and CDR2 (germline): SQVTM, ANQGSEA. This CDR3 comprises 13 residues. Here immunoSEQ multiplex PCR was the method, and the copy in TCRdb shows in-frame clones only, minus some. This sample has about 330,000 clones, with roughly 87% found just once. J is TRBJ2-3 and V is TRBV29-1; 8 bases match TRBD2. The source material was PBMCs. The receptor's source is a woman in her 30s in good health and CMV-seropositive. The CDR3 DNA follows: TGCAGCGTTGGCGGGAGGAGCACAGATACGCAGTATTTT. It specifies CSVGGRSTDTQYF.